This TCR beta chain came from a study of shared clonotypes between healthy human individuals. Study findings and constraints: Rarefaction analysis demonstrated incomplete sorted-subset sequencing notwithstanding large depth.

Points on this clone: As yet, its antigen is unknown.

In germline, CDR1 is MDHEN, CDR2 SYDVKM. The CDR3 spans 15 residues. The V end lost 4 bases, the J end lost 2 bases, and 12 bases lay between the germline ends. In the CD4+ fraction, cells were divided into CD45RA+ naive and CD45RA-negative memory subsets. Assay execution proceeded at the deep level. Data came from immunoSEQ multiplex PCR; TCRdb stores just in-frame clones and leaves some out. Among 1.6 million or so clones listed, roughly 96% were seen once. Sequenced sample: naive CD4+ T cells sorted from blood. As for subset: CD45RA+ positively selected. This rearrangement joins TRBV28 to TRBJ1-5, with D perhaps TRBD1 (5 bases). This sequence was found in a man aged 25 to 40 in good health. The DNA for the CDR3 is TGTGCCAGCAGTTCAGGGTCTGAGGGCAATCAGCCCCAGCATTTT. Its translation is CASSSGSEGNQPQHF.